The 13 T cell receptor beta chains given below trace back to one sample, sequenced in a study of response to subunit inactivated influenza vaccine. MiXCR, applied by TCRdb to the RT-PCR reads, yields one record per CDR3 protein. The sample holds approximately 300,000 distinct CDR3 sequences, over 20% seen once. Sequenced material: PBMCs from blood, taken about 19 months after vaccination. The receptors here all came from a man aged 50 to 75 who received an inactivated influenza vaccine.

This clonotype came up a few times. The CDR3 here is CATSRDVGNGQPQHF. The CDR3 DNA reads TGTGCCACCAGCAGAGATGTAGGGAACGGTCAGCCCCAGCATTTT. V and J are TRBV15 and TRBJ1-5; the D is unclear. This CDR3 region has 15 residues. Germline V gene sequence: CDR1 LNHNV, CDR2 YYDKDF (reference sequence). Trimming shortened V by 0 bases and J by 6 bases, and 12 bases separated the two germline ends. The variable domain in full, with the rest retrieved from reference TRBV15 and TRBJ1-5, is DAMVIQNPRYQVTQFGKPVTLSCSQTLNHNVMYWYQQKSSQAPKLLFHYYDKDFNNEADTPDNFQSRRPNTSFCFLDIRSPGLGDTAMYLCATSRDVGNGQPQHFGDGTRLSIL.

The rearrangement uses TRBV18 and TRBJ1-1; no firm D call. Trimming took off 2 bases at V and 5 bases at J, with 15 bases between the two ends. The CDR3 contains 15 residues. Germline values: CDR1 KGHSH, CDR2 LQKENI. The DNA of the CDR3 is TGTGCCAGCTCACCAAGGGCAGGAGGAGGTACTGAAGCTTTCTTT. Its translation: CASSPRAGGGTEAFF. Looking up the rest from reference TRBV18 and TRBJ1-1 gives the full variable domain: NAGVMQNPRHLVRRRGQEARLRCSPMKGHSHVYWYRQLPEEGLKFMVYLQKENIIDESGMPKERFSAEFPKEGPSILRIQQVVRGDSAAYFCASSPRAGGGTEAFFGQGTRLTVV.

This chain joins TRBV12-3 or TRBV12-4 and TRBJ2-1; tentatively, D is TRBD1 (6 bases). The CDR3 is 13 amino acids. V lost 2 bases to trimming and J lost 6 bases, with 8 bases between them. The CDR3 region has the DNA TGTGCCAGCAGTTTAACAGGGATCAATGAGCAGTTCTTC. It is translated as CASSLTGINEQFF.

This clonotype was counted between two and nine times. The CDR3 nucleotides read TGCAGTGCTAGTAACCCCTGGGACAGAGACTATGGCTACACCTTC. Protein product: CSASNPWDRDYGYTF. The rearrangement joins TRBV20-1 to TRBJ1-2; 7 bases match TRBD1. The J segment lost 3 bases and the V segment lost 3 bases, leaving 10 bases of the junction unmatched. Germline lookup yields CDR1 DFQATT and CDR2 SNEGSKA (reference sequence). This CDR3 region has 15 residues.

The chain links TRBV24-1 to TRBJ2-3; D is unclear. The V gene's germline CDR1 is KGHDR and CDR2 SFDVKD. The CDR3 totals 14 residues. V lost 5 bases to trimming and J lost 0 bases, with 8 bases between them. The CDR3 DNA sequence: TGTGCCACCAGTGCCTTGGGGAGCACAGATACGCAGTATTTT. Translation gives CATSALGSTDTQYF.

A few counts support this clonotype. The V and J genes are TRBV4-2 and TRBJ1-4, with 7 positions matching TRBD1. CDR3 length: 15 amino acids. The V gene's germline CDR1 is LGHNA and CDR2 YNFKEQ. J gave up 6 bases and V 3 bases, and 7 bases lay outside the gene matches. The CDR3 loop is CASSQNRGIDEKLFF. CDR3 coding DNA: TGTGCCAGCAGCCAGAACAGGGGCATAGATGAAAAACTGTTTTTT.

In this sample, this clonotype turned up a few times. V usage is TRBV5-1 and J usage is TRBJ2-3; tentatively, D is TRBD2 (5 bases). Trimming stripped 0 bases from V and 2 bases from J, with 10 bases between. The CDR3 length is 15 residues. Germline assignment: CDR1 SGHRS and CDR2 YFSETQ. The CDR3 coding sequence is TGCGCCAGCAGCTTGGTGAACGGGGACACAGATACGCAGTATTTT. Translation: CASSLVNGDTDTQYF.

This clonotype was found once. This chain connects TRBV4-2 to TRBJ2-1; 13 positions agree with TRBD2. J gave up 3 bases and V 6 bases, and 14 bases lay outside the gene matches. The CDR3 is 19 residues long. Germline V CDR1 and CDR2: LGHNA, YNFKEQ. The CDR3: CASRPTAGWTSGSYNEQFF. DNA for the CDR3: TGTGCCAGCAGGCCCACCGCAGGCTGGACTAGCGGGAGCTACAATGAGCAGTTCTTC.

The CDR3 DNA reads TGTGCCAGCAGCCTGAACCCGGACAGGAGGGAAGGCTACACCTTC. Its translation is CASSLNPDRREGYTF. The chain uses TRBV7-8 and TRBJ1-2; the match to TRBD1 covers 7 bases. The V segment lost 5 bases and the J segment 8 bases; nucleotides outside the gene matches: 14. CDR1 SGHVS and CDR2 FQNEAQ come from the germline V gene. The CDR3 runs to 15 residues. The whole variable domain, filled in from reference TRBV7-8 and TRBJ1-2, reads GAGVSQSPRYKVAKRGQDVALRCDPISGHVSLFWYQQALGQGPEFLTYFQNEAQLDKSGLPSDRFFAERPEGSVSTLKIQRTQQEDSAVYLCASSLNPDRREGYTFGSGTRLTVV.

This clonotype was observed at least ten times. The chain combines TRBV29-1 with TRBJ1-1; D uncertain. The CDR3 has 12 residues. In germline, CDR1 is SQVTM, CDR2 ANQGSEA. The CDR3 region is CGVGKTNTEAFF. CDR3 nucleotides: TGCGGGGTAGGGAAGACGAACACTGAAGCTTTCTTT.

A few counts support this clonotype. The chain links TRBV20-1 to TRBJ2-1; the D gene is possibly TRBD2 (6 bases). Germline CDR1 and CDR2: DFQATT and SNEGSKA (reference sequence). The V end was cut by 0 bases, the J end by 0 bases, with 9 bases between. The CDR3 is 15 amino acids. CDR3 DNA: TGCAGTGCTAGAGATGGGACTGTCTCCTACAATGAGCAGTTCTTC. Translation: CSARDGTVSYNEQFF.

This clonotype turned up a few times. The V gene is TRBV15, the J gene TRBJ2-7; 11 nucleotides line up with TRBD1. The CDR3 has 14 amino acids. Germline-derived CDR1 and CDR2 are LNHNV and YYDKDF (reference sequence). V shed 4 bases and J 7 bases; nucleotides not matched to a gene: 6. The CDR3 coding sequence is TGTGCCACCAGCACAGGACAGGGGGCACGGGAGCAGTACTTC. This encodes CATSTGQGAREQYF.

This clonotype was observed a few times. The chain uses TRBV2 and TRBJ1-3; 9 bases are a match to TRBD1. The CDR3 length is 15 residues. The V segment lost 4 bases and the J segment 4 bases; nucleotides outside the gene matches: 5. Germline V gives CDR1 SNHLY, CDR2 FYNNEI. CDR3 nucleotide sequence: TGTGCCAGCAGTGGGGACAGGGCATCGGGAAACACCATATATTTT. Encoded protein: CASSGDRASGNTIYF.